Listed below are T cell receptor beta chains from one sample, sequenced in a study of blood T cell repertoires in COVID-19. Using immunoSEQ multiplex PCR, the repertoire was profiled, and TCRdb retains in-frame clones only, with some absent. The sample shows about 200,000 clones, about 90% of them seen only once. Sequenced: peripheral blood. The receptor source for this set is a woman in her seventies with acute or convalescent COVID-19. The CDR3 runs from the conserved cysteine through the conserved F or W. Each record gives: clone size, V gene, J gene, D gene, CDR3 protein, CDR3 DNA. A D gene is named only where the DNA matches it firmly. A clone size is listed for some rows: how often the clone was seen (once, few, many), or a class if it is expanded.

clone size: .
V gene: TRBV2
J gene: TRBJ2-7
D gene: TRBD1
CDR3 protein: CASSANLQGAVEQYF
CDR3 DNA: TGTGCCAGCAGCGCCAACCTACAGGGGGCCGTCGAGCAGTACTTC

clone size: .
V gene: TRBV11-2
J gene: TRBJ1-1
D gene: .
CDR3 protein: CASSLGQGAFF
CDR3 DNA: TGTGCCAGCAGCTTAGGGCAGGGCGCTTTCTTT

clone size: .
V gene: TRBV5-1
J gene: TRBJ2-5
D gene: .
CDR3 protein: CASSLGGGTQETQYF
CDR3 DNA: TGCGCCAGCAGCTTAGGTGGCGGGACTCAAGAGACCCAGTACTTC

clone size: .
V gene: TRBV5-1
J gene: TRBJ1-1
D gene: .
CDR3 protein: CASSLLGQDTEAFF
CDR3 DNA: TGCGCCAGCAGCCTATTAGGACAAGACACTGAAGCTTTCTTT

clone size: few
V gene: TRBV3-1/TRBV3-2
J gene: TRBJ2-2
D gene: TRBD2
CDR3 protein: CASVKSGSNTGELFF
CDR3 DNA: TGTGCCAGCGTTAAAAGCGGGAGTAACACCGGGGAGCTGTTTTTT

clone size: few
V gene: TRBV6-5
J gene: TRBJ2-7
D gene: TRBD2
CDR3 protein: CASSRPLADPYEQYF
CDR3 DNA: TGTGCCAGCAGTCGACCGCTAGCGGATCCCTACGAGCAGTACTTC

clone size: .
V gene: TRBV4-1
J gene: TRBJ2-7
D gene: .
CDR3 protein: CASSIYDEQYF
CDR3 DNA: TGCGCCAGCAGTATCTACGACGAGCAGTACTTC

clone size: .
V gene: TRBV6-1
J gene: TRBJ2-3
D gene: .
CDR3 protein: CASSEGLRVRTDTQYF
CDR3 DNA: TGTGCCAGCAGTGAAGGGTTGAGGGTCCGCACAGATACGCAGTATTTT

clone size: few
V gene: TRBV6-5
J gene: TRBJ1-5
D gene: .
CDR3 protein: CASRLDSNQPQHF
CDR3 DNA: TGTGCCAGCAGACTCGATAGCAATCAGCCCCAGCATTTT

clone size: .
V gene: TRBV5-4
J gene: TRBJ2-2
D gene: .
CDR3 protein: CASSLSANTGELFF
CDR3 DNA: TGTGCCAGCAGCTTATCGGCGAACACCGGGGAGCTGTTTTTT

clone size: .
V gene: TRBV12-3/TRBV12-4
J gene: TRBJ2-7
D gene: .
CDR3 protein: CASSSGLGRKQYF
CDR3 DNA: TGTGCCAGCAGTTCAGGACTGGGCCGCAAGCAGTACTTC

clone size: .
V gene: TRBV18
J gene: TRBJ2-7
D gene: TRBD2
CDR3 protein: CASSLGTSEAYEQYF
CDR3 DNA: TGTGCCAGCTCACTTGGGACTAGCGAAGCCTACGAGCAGTACTTC

clone size: .
V gene: TRBV5-1
J gene: TRBJ2-7
D gene: TRBD1
CDR3 protein: CASRGTGGSYEQYF
CDR3 DNA: TGCGCCAGCAGGGGGACAGGGGGGTCCTACGAGCAGTACTTC

clone size: .
V gene: TRBV5-1
J gene: TRBJ2-5
D gene: TRBD2
CDR3 protein: CASSLRGGETQYF
CDR3 DNA: TGCGCCAGCAGCCTACGGGGGGGAGAGACCCAGTACTTC

clone size: .
V gene: TRBV20-1
J gene: TRBJ1-1
D gene: .
CDR3 protein: CSAPVNTEAFF
CDR3 DNA: TGCAGTGCCCCGGTGAACACTGAAGCTTTCTTT

clone size: .
V gene: TRBV7-9
J gene: TRBJ2-5
D gene: .
CDR3 protein: CASSLPGILTQYF
CDR3 DNA: TGTGCCAGCAGCCTACCCGGGATTCTGACCCAGTACTTC

clone size: .
V gene: TRBV5-4
J gene: TRBJ2-2
D gene: .
CDR3 protein: CASSLDLGGTGELFF
CDR3 DNA: TGTGCCAGCAGCTTGGACCTTGGAGGCACCGGGGAGCTGTTTTTT

clone size: few
V gene: TRBV5-6
J gene: TRBJ1-2
D gene: TRBD1
CDR3 protein: CASSRRDSFFYGYTF
CDR3 DNA: TGTGCCAGCAGCCGCCGGGACAGCTTCTTCTATGGCTACACCTTC

clone size: .
V gene: TRBV27
J gene: TRBJ2-3
D gene: TRBD2
CDR3 protein: CASSLGTSGSLLDTQYF
CDR3 DNA: TGTGCCAGCAGTTTGGGAACTAGCGGGAGCCTGTTGGATACGCAGTATTTT

clone size: few
V gene: TRBV18
J gene: TRBJ1-2
D gene: .
CDR3 protein: CASSPPAGAGGYTF
CDR3 DNA: TGTGCCAGCTCACCACCGGCCGGGGCGGGGGGCTACACCTTC

clone size: .
V gene: TRBV7-8
J gene: TRBJ1-6
D gene: .
CDR3 protein: CASSSAQNNSPLHF
CDR3 DNA: TGTGCCAGCAGTTCGGCACAGAATAATTCACCCCTCCACTTT

clone size: .
V gene: TRBV14
J gene: TRBJ1-4
D gene: .
CDR3 protein: CASSQLPGGATNEKLFF
CDR3 DNA: TGTGCCAGCAGCCAGCTCCCTGGCGGGGCAACTAATGAAAAACTGTTTTTT

clone size: .
V gene: TRBV7-9
J gene: TRBJ1-1
D gene: .
CDR3 protein: CASSSDAGDTNTEAFF
CDR3 DNA: TGTGCCAGCAGCTCAGACGCGGGGGACACGAACACTGAAGCTTTCTTT

clone size: .
V gene: TRBV23-1
J gene: TRBJ1-3
D gene: .
CDR3 protein: CASSQSRVALSGNTIYF
CDR3 DNA: TGCGCCAGCAGTCAATCGCGGGTGGCGCTCTCTGGAAACACCATATATTTT

clone size: .
V gene: TRBV5-4
J gene: TRBJ1-3
D gene: TRBD1
CDR3 protein: CASSLAWTGSFAGNTIYF
CDR3 DNA: TGTGCCAGCAGCTTGGCCTGGACAGGTTCTTTTGCGGGAAACACCATATATTTT

clone size: .
V gene: TRBV27
J gene: TRBJ1-1
D gene: .
CDR3 protein: CASRPQTGSTEAFF
CDR3 DNA: TGTGCCAGCAGACCTCAGACAGGTTCCACTGAAGCTTTCTTT

clone size: .
V gene: TRBV6-5
J gene: TRBJ1-5
D gene: .
CDR3 protein: CASRGRGNQPQHF
CDR3 DNA: TGTGCCAGCAGGGGTAGAGGGAATCAGCCCCAGCATTTT

clone size: few
V gene: TRBV18
J gene: TRBJ2-2
D gene: .
CDR3 protein: CASSPFAGVFNTGELFF
CDR3 DNA: TGTGCCAGCTCACCATTCGCAGGGGTGTTTAACACCGGGGAGCTGTTTTTT

clone size: .
V gene: TRBV7-8
J gene: TRBJ2-7
D gene: .
CDR3 protein: CASSLGRVSRTYEQYF
CDR3 DNA: TGTGCCAGCAGCTTAGGTCGGGTCTCCCGGACCTACGAGCAGTACTTC

clone size: .
V gene: TRBV28
J gene: TRBJ2-2
D gene: TRBD2
CDR3 protein: CASSLGLAGPTGELFF
CDR3 DNA: TGTGCCAGCAGTTTAGGGCTAGCGGGGCCCACCGGGGAGCTGTTTTTT

clone size: .
V gene: TRBV2
J gene: TRBJ1-5
D gene: TRBD1
CDR3 protein: CASRPDRPNQPQHF
CDR3 DNA: TGTGCCAGCAGACCGGACAGGCCCAATCAGCCCCAGCATTTT

clone size: .
V gene: TRBV2
J gene: TRBJ2-5
D gene: TRBD2
CDR3 protein: CASSLAGKETQYF
CDR3 DNA: TGTGCCAGCAGTTTAGCGGGTAAAGAGACCCAGTACTTC

clone size: .
V gene: TRBV28
J gene: TRBJ2-1
D gene: TRBD1
CDR3 protein: CASSLPPGQGGNEQFF
CDR3 DNA: TGTGCCAGCAGTCTCCCTCCGGGACAGGGAGGCAATGAGCAGTTCTTC

clone size: .
V gene: TRBV7-8
J gene: TRBJ1-4
D gene: .
CDR3 protein: CASSPIATNEKLFF
CDR3 DNA: TGTGCCAGCAGTCCCATTGCAACTAATGAAAAACTGTTTTTT

clone size: .
V gene: TRBV7-9
J gene: TRBJ2-6
D gene: TRBD1
CDR3 protein: CASTNGQGSGANVLTF
CDR3 DNA: TGTGCCAGCACCAACGGACAGGGATCGGGGGCCAACGTCCTGACTTTC

clone size: .
V gene: TRBV6-5
J gene: TRBJ1-6
D gene: .
CDR3 protein: CASSYAPGQLLHF
CDR3 DNA: TGTGCCAGCAGTTACGCCCCGGGACAACTCCTCCACTTT

clone size: many
V gene: TRBV11-3
J gene: TRBJ2-7
D gene: TRBD1
CDR3 protein: CASSYRQGSEQYF
CDR3 DNA: TGTGCCAGCAGCTACAGACAGGGTAGCGAGCAGTACTTC